This TCR beta chain was observed in a study of T cells after yellow fever vaccination (dated by TCRdb to between 2017 and 2020). The study in broad terms: The SMART-Seq v4 Ultra Low Input RNA kit was used to prepare libraries from fractions with low cell numbers. To follow T-cell clones before and after primary and booster YFV17D yellow fever vaccination, bulk TCR alpha and beta repertoires were sequenced over time. Two healthy male donors, one aged 18 to 30 and one aged 30 to 39 years, were included in the cohort. Blood samples were taken at several timepoints before and after primary and secondary immunization, and bulk PBMC replicates and cell subsets were isolated.

TCR cDNA was made using 5'RACE template switching, a step that added a universal primer site and unique molecular identifiers. Priming for cDNA synthesis came from both the TCR alpha and TCR beta constant segments. Library amplification involved two PCR steps, and the second step added sample barcodes and sequencing adapters. Sequencing of the libraries was done on either Illumina HiSeq 2500 (2x100 bp) or NovaSeq (2x150 bp). In the authors' own workflow: MIGEC handled demultiplexing of reads and collapsing into UMI consensus sequences, while MiXCR performed V(D)J alignment. Using edgeR on replicate PBMC samples, clonotypes were called vaccine-responding if FDR was below 0.01 and the log2 fold change was above 5 up to day 15. CD4 or CD8 identity was assigned to each bulk clonotype according to whether the clonotype was present at higher abundance in the sequenced CD4 repertoire or the sequenced CD8 repertoire. TCRdb passed the public sequencing reads through fastp at Q25 and MiXCR, retaining productive beta sequences. All rows with the same CDR3 protein become a single entry with the most common DNA and genes. TCRdb assigned the V and J calls; the authors' analysis was not used. The sample table lists hundreds of thousands of distinct CDR3 sequences, around a tenth of them with a count of one. The ten largest clones capture roughly 18% of the sample.

This clonotype occurred a few times. It lacks a known antigen. No qualities accompany the bases; no much larger clone lies one base away. The treatment or condition label corresponds to: live attenuated yellow fever vaccine strain. At each blood-draw timepoint, two biological replicates of bulk PBMCs were obtained. PBMCs were isolated from peripheral blood using a standard Ficoll-Paque protocol. TriZol was used to extract RNA from bulk PBMCs, CD4 and CD8 fractions, and dextramer-positive and dextramer-negative fractions. For CDR1 and CDR2, the germline V gene lists KGHSH and LQKENI. Spanning cysteine to phenylalanine, the CDR3 consists of 15 amino acids. Only the CDR3 DNA is retained, 45 bases long and in frame from the first base. Relative to germline, V is 3 bases shorter and J is 9 bases shorter, with 20 bases between their ends. Findings and caveats that apply to the study as a whole: Computational filtering was required because FACS-sorted repertoires could contain abundant contaminating clonotypes from the bulk population. Most clones expanded after primary vaccination (about 95% of CD4 and roughly 91% of CD8) were re-detected after the booster, suggesting that broad memory maintenance occurred. A small fraction of clonotypes appeared in both the CD4 and CD8 compartments, likely as a result of convergent recombination. Compared with the primary T-cell response, the secondary T-cell response was weaker but faster, peaking on day 5 rather than day 15. Because only two donors were included in the study, the extent to which the findings can be generalized is limited.

The rearrangement combines TRBV18 with TRBJ1-1; TRBD1 might be the D gene, on 5 matching bases. The sequenced sample was PBMCs, obtained on the day of the first yellow fever vaccination. The sequence derives from a man aged 18 to 29 who received the YFV17D yellow fever vaccine. CDR3 loop: CASSPAGQGVGQAFF. The bases read TGTGCCAGCTCACCCGCAGGACAAGGGGTCGGACAAGCTTTCTTT.